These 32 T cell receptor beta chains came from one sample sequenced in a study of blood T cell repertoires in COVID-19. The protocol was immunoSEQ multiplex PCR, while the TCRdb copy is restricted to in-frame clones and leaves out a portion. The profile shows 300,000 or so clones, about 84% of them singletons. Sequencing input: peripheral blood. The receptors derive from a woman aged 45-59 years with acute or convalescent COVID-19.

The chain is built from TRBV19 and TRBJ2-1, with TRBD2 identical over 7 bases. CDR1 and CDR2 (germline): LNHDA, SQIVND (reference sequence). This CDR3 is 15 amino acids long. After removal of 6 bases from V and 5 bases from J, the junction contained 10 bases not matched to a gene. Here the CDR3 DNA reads TGTGCCAGTAGGCCGGGGACTACAAAACACAATGAGCAGTTCTTC. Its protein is CASRPGTTKHNEQFF.

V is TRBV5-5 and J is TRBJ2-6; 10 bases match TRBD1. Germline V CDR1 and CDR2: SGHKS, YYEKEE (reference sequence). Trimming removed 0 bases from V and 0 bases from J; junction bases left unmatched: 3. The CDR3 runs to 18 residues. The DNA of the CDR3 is TGTGCCAGCAGCTTGGGTTGGACAGGGGGCTCTGGGGCCAACGTCCTGACTTTC. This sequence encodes CASSLGWTGGSGANVLTF.

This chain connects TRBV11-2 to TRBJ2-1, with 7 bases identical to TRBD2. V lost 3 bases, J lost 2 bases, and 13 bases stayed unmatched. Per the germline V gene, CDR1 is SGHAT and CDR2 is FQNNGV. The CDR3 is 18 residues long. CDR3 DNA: TGTGCCAGCAGCTTCACCGCGGGAGTGTATTTCGCCTACAATGAGCAGTTCTTC. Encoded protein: CASSFTAGVYFAYNEQFF.

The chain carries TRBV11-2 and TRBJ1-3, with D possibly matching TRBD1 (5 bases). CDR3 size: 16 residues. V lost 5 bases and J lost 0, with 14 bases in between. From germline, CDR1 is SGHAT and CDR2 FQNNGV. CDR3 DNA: TGTGCCAGCAGCCCTCAGGGTATCACCTCTGGAAACACCATATATTTT. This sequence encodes CASSPQGITSGNTIYF.

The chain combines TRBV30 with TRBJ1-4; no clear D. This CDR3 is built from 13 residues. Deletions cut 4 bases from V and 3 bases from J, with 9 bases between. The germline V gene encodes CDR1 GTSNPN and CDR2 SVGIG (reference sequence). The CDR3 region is CAWTIGSNEKLFF. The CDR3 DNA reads TGTGCCTGGACCATCGGGTCTAATGAAAAACTGTTTTTT.

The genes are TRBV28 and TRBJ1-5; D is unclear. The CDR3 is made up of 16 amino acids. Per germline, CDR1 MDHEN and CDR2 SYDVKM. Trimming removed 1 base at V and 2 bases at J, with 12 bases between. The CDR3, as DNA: TGTGCCAGCAGTTTATCAGGTGGAGGAGGCAATCAGCCCCAGCATTTT. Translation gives CASSLSGGGGNQPQHF.

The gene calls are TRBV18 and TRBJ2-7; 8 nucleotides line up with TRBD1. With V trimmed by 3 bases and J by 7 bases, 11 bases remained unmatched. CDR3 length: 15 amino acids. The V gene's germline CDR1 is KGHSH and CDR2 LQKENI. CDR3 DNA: TGTGCCAGCTCACCTGACAGGGGCCTAGCTGGGGAGCAGTACTTC. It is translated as CASSPDRGLAGEQYF.

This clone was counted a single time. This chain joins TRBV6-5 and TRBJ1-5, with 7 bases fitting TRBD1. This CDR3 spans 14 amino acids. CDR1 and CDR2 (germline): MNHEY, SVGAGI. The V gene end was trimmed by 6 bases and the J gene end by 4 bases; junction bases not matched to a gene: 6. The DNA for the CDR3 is TGTGCCAGCAGAGTGGGACAGTGGAATCAGCCCCAGCATTTT. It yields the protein CASRVGQWNQPQHF.

DNA for the CDR3: TGTGCCAGTAGTAGGCGAGGACTAGCGGGAGAGCCCCCGTACGAGCAGTACTTC. Translating it yields CASSRRGLAGEPPYEQYF. The gene calls are TRBV19 and TRBJ2-7; 13 bases are shared with TRBD2. CDR1 LNHDA and CDR2 SQIVND come from the germline V gene (reference sequence). This CDR3 has 18 amino acids. With 4 bases clipped from V and 4 bases from J, the junction kept 13 bases outside the gene matches.

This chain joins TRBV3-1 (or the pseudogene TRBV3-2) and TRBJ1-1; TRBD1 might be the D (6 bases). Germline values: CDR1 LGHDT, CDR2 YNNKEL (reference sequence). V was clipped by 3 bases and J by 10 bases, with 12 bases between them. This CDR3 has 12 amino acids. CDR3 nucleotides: TGTGCCAGCAGCCATGATCAGGGGCGAGCTTTCTTT. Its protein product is CASSHDQGRAFF.

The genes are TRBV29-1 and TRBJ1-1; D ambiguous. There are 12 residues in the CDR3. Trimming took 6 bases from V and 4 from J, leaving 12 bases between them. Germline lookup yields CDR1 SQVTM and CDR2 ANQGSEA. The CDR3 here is CSVIGGSTEAFF. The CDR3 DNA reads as TGCAGCGTCATTGGAGGGTCCACTGAAGCTTTCTTT.

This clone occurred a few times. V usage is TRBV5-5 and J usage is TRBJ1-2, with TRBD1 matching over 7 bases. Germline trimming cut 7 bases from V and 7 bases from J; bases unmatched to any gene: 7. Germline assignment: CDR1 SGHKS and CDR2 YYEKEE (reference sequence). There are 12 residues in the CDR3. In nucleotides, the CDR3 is TGTGCCAGCTTTATTACAGGGGCTGGCTACACCTTC. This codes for CASFITGAGYTF.

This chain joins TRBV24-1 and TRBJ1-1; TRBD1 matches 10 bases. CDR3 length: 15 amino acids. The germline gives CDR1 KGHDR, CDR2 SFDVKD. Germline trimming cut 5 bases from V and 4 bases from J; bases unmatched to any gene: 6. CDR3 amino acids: CATSVDRGMFTEAFF. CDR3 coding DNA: TGTGCCACCAGTGTGGACAGGGGGATGTTCACTGAAGCTTTCTTT.

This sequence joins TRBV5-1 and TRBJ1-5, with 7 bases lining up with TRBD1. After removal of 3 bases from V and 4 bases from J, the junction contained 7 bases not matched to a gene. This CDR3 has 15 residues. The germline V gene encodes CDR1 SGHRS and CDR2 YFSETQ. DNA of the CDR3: TGCGCCAGCAGCTCGACAGGGAGCTGGAATCAGCCCCAGCATTTT. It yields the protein CASSSTGSWNQPQHF.

The CDR3 region has the DNA TGTGCCAGCGAGAAATCAGGGTTTGAGACCCAGTACTTC. As protein: CASEKSGFETQYF. J is TRBJ2-5 and V is TRBV28; maybe TRBD1 (5 bases). Germline CDR1 MDHEN, CDR2 SYDVKM. The V gene lost 8 bases and the J gene lost 5 bases, with 15 bases spanning the gap. The CDR3 extends over 13 amino acids.

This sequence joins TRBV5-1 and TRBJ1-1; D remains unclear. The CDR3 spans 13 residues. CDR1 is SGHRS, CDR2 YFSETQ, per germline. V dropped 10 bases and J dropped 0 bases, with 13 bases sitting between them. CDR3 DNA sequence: TGCGCCTCCAAGCGGAACTTGAACACTGAAGCTTTCTTT. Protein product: CASKRNLNTEAFF.

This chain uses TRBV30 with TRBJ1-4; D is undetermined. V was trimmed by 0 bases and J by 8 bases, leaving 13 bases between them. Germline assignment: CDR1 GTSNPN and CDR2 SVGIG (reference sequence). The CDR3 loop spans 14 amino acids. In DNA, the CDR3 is TGTGCCTGGAGTGTACTGTCGGGAGGGGAAAAACTGTTTTTT. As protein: CAWSVLSGGEKLFF. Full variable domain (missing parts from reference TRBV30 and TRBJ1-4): SQTIHQWPATLVQPVGSPLSLECTVEGTSNPNLYWYRQAAGRGLQLLFYSVGIGQISSEVPQNLSASRPQDRQFILSSKKLLLSDSGFYLCAWSVLSGGEKLFFGSGTQLSVL.

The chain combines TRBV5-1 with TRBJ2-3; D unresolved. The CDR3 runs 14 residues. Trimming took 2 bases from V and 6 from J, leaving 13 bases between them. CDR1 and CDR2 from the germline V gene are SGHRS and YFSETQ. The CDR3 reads CASSFRSAADTQYF. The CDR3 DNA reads TGCGCCAGCAGCTTTCGATCGGCGGCGGATACGCAGTATTTT.

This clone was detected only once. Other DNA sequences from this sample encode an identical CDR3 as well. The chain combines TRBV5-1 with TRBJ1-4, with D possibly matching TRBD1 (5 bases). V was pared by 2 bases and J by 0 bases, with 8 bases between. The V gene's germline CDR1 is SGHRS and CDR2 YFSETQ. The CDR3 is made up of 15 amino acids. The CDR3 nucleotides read TGCGCCAGCAGCTTCCAGGGCGCAACTAATGAAAAACTGTTTTTT. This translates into CASSFQGATNEKLFF.

For the CDR3, the DNA is TGTGCCAGCAACGGGAGGCAACCCTACGAGCAGTACTTC. This gives the protein CASNGRQPYEQYF. The rearrangement links TRBV28 to TRBJ2-7; 7 nucleotides agree with TRBD2. Germline CDR1 reads MDHEN; CDR2 reads SYDVKM. The V and J ends lost 7 bases and 2 bases, in that order; junction bases with no gene match: 5. This CDR3 comprises 13 residues.

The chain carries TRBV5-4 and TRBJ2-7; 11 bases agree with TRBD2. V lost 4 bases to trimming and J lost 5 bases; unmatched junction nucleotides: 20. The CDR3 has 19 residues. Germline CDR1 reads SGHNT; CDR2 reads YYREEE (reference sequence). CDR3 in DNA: TGTGCCAGCAGCCCTACACTAGCGGGAGATCCCTTTCGATCCGACGAGCAGTACTTC. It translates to CASSPTLAGDPFRSDEQYF.

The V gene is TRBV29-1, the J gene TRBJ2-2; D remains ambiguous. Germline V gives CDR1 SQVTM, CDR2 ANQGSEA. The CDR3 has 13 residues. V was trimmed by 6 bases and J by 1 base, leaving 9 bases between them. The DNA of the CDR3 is TGCAGCGTCCCCATACAGAACACCGGGGAGCTGTTTTTT. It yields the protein CSVPIQNTGELFF.

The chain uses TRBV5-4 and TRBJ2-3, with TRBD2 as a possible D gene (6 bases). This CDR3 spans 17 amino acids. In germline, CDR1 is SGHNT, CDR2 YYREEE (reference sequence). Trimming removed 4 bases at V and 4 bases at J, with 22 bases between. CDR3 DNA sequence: TGTGCCAGCAGCCCCCTCGGGAGCTCTCCAACTCCAGATACGCAGTATTTT. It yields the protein CASSPLGSSPTPDTQYF. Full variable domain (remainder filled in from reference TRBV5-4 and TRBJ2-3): ETGVTQSPTHLIKTRGQQVTLRCSSQSGHNTVSWYQQALGQGPQFIFQYYREEENGRGNFPPRFSGLQFPNYSSELNVNALELDDSALYLCASSPLGSSPTPDTQYFGPGTRLTVL.

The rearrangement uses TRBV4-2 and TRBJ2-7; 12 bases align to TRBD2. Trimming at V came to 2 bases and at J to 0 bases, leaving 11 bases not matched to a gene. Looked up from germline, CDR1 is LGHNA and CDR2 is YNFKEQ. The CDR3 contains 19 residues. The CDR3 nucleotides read TGTGCCAGCAGCCAAACATTTGGACTAGCGGGGATTGCCTCCTACGAGCAGTACTTC. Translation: CASSQTFGLAGIASYEQYF.

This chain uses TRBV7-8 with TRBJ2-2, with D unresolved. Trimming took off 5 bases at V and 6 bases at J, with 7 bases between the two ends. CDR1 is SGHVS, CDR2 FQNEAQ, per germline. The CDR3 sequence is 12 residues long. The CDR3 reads CASSLTPGELFF. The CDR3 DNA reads TGTGCCAGCAGCCTAACTCCCGGGGAGCTGTTTTTT. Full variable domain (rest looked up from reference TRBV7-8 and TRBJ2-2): GAGVSQSPRYKVAKRGQDVALRCDPISGHVSLFWYQQALGQGPEFLTYFQNEAQLDKSGLPSDRFFAERPEGSVSTLKIQRTQQEDSAVYLCASSLTPGELFFGEGSRLTVL.

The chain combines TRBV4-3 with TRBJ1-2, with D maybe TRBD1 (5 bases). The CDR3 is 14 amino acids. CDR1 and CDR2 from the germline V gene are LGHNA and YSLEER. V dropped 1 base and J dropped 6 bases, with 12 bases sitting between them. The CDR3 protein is CASSQGWQGDGYTF. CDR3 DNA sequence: TGCGCCAGCAGCCAAGGGTGGCAGGGTGATGGCTACACCTTC.

CDR3 nucleotides: TGTGCCAGCAGTTTAACAGGTCCGGGCTACACCTTC. Residues: CASSLTGPGYTF. The chain combines TRBV12-3 or TRBV12-4 with TRBJ1-2, with D maybe TRBD1 (5 bases). The CDR3 runs 12 residues. V lost 2 bases and J lost 8, with 9 bases in between.

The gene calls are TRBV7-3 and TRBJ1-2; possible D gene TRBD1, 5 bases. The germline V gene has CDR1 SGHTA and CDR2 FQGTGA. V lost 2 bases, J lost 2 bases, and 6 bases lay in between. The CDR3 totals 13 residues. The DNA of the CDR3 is TGTGCCAGCAGCTTAGGGGGGAACTATGGCTACACCTTC. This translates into CASSLGGNYGYTF.

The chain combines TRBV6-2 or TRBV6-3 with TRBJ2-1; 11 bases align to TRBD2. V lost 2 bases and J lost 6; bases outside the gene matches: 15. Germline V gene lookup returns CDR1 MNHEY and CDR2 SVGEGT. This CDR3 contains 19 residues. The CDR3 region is CASSYHATQLAGASNEQFF. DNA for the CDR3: TGTGCCAGCAGTTACCACGCCACCCAACTAGCGGGAGCTTCCAATGAGCAGTTCTTC.

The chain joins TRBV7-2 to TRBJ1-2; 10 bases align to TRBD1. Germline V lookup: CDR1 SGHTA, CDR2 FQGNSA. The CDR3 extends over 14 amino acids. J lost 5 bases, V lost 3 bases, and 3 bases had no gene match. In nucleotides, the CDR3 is TGTGCCAGCAGCTTTTTGGGACAGGGGTATGGCTACACCTTC. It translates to CASSFLGQGYGYTF.

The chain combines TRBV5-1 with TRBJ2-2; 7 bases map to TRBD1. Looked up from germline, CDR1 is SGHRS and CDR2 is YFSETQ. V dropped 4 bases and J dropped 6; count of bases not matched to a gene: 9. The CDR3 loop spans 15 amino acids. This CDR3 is CASSPGQNYAGELFF. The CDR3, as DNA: TGCGCCAGCAGCCCGGGACAGAACTATGCCGGGGAGCTGTTTTTT. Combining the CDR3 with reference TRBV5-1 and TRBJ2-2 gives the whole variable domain KAGVTQTPRYLIKTRGQQVTLSCSPISGHRSVSWYQQTPGQGLQFLFEYFSETQRNKGNFPGRFSGRQFSNSRSEMNVSTLELGDSALYLCASSPGQNYAGELFFGEGSRLTVL.

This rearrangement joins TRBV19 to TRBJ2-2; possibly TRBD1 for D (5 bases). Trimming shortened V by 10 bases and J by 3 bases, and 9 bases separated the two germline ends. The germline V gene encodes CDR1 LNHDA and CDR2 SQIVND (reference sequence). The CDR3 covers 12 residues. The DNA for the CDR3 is TGTGCCATGAAAGGGGACACCGGGGAGCTGTTTTTT. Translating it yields CAMKGDTGELFF.